This TCR beta chain is drawn from a study of graft-versus-host responses after intestinal transplantation (dated by TCRdb to 2020 to 2023). Looking at the study overall: Multivisceral, liver-intestinal, or isolated intestinal transplants were received by the recipients. Donor T cell macrochimerism was defined as a peak of at least 4% donor T cells among recipient peripheral blood mononuclear cells. Rather than going through the commercial service, samples from three later patients were sequenced in-house on an Illumina MiSeq and processed with MiXCR. Every recipient was given anti-thymocyte globulin induction, followed by around three years of maintenance tacrolimus and steroids. Alloreactive clones were identified by sequencing pre-transplant mixed lymphocyte reaction products and comparing these products with unstimulated pre-transplant donor and recipient T cells. Graft-versus-host and host-versus-graft alloreactive T cell clones were tracked in the graft, circulation and bone marrow after intestinal transplantation using bulk TCR-beta CDR3 sequencing. The cohort enrolled some 23 intestinal transplant recipients including one retransplant, and 3 patients lacking pretransplant specimens were excluded. Overall study results and their limits: High GvH to HvG T cell clonal ratios were observed in the allografts of patients with donor T cell macrochimerism. Conclusions were limited by the relatively low number and heterogeneity of intestinal transplant patients. Peak levels of circulating GvH clones were associated with declines in HvG clones early after transplant. GvH clones turned up in recipient bone marrow, with some appearing earlier in ileal mucosa or blood, a pattern consistent with an intestinal mucosal origin.

The protocol used for the library was the immunoSEQ multiplex PCR assay. For most patients, genomic DNA was isolated using the Qiagen DNeasy Blood and Tissue Kit and was shipped frozen to Adaptive Biotechnologies for TCR sequencing. For most patients, genomic DNA was subjected to high-throughput TCR-beta CDR3 sequencing by Adaptive Biotechnologies. In the source study's methods: Adaptive's ImmunoSEQ software supplied the TCR sequencing data for roughly 17 patients, while MiXCR and VDJtools were used to process three other patients. To correct CD4 versus CD8 sorting errors, sequences present in both subsets at a frequency ratio below 5:1 were removed. CDR3 nucleotide sequences shared between donor and recipient were removed because their origin could not be assigned. To be classed as alloreactive, a clone needed at least 2-fold expansion over unstimulated cells and a minimum CFSE-low frequency of 0.002% (template counts) or 0.001% (read counts). Clones were considered mappable if detected in sequenced pre-transplant spleen, lymph node, or MLR CFSE-low populations of the donor or recipient. The cumulative frequency of alloreactive clones was calculated as a percentage of all sequences, weighted by copy number. TCRdb's version of the immuneACCESS table is confined to in-frame rearrangements and falls short of the full clone set. An unresolved V gene accounts for under half of the shortfall where checked; the remainder is of unknown origin. V, J and clone size reflect that table, while D and trimming were determined from the DNA. For this sample there are around 97,000 clones; 80% to 95% appear just once. The ten largest clones take up 1.2% of the sample.

The sample's time point, from its label and the paper: cells obtained before transplantation from donor or recipient. CD3+CD4+ and CD3+CD8+ populations were FACS-sorted from unstimulated pre-transplant donor and recipient cells taken from spleen or lymph nodes. On this clone: The antigen it binds to is not known. The sample holds no much larger clone one base away, and base qualities are not on file.

The germline V gene provides CDR1 SGHVS and CDR2 FQNEAQ. The CDR3 runs 15 residues from the cysteine to the phenylalanine. Only the CDR3 region is kept as DNA, spanning 45 bases read in frame from base 1. The germline V and J ends show losses of 4 bases and 2 bases respectively, and no gene match explains 4 bases of the junction. The sequences come from unstimulated CD8+ T cells sorted from spleen or lymph node cells, collected before intestinal transplant. The receptor's source is a human donor who received an intestinal transplant. This chain is built from TRBV7-8 and TRBJ2-3; 9 junctional bases match TRBD1. DNA sequence: TGTGCCAGCAGCTCTGACAGGGGGAACACAGATACGCAGTATTTT. Its product reads: CASSSDRGNTDTQYF.